This T cell receptor (beta chain) was obtained from a study of blood T cell repertoires in COVID-19. Generated by immunoSEQ multiplex PCR, the TCRdb table keeps only in-frame clones and is missing some. The sample has about 190,000 clones, approximately 79% seen once; the top ten hold 26%. V was trimmed by 6 bases and J by 7 bases, leaving 13 bases between them. CDR3 length: 12 amino acids. The germline gives CDR1 SNHLY, CDR2 FYNNEI. The sample comprised peripheral blood. The V gene is TRBV2, the J gene TRBJ2-7; the D gene is possibly TRBD2 (5 bases). This receptor was obtained from a woman between 65 and 79 years old with acute or convalescent COVID-19. CDR3 sequence (DNA): TGTGCCAGCAGGATCTTTACGGGGGAGCAGTACTTC. Residues: CASRIFTGEQYF.